The 13 T cell receptor beta chains given below trace back to one sample, sequenced in a study of blood T cell repertoires in COVID-19. Libraries were prepared by immunoSEQ multiplex PCR; TCRdb keeps only in-frame clonotypes and omits some of them. The sample lists around 200,000 clones, just under 90% occurring once. Sequenced material: PBMCs or T cells enriched from blood (not recorded which). These receptors came from a man aged 25 to 40 who had recovered from COVID-19.

This clone was picked up one time. The V call is TRBV4-1, the J call TRBJ1-3; D gene unclear. Germline loops: CDR1 MGHRA, CDR2 YSYEKL. CDR3 length: 15 residues. V lost 2 bases to trimming and J lost 0 bases, with 8 bases between them. The CDR3 bases are TGCGCCAGCAGCCAACCACGTAGCTCTGGAAACACCATATATTTT. As protein: CASSQPRSSGNTIYF.

The gene calls are TRBV5-8 and TRBJ2-6; D is perhaps TRBD1 (6 bases). The V end was cut by 1 base, the J end by 13 bases, with 12 bases between. Germline CDR1 reads SGHTS; CDR2 reads YDEGEE. This CDR3 is built from 13 residues. This CDR3 reads CASSLQGMIVLTF. The CDR3 coding sequence is TGTGCCAGCAGCTTGCAGGGGATGATAGTCCTGACTTTC.

This chain connects TRBV21-1 to TRBJ2-1; no check of the table's D call, TRBD2, against the DNA was made. TRBV21-1 is a listed pseudogene. There are 17 residues in the CDR3. The CDR3 here is CASSKGGKPSSKNEQFF. The CDR3 DNA follows: TGTGCCAGCAGCAAAGGAGGCAAGCCGTCCTCTAAGAATGAGCAGTTCTTC.

The CDR3 here is CASSLGQPSTNEKLFF. CDR3 sequence (DNA): TGTGCCAGCAGCTTGGGACAGCCCTCAACTAATGAAAAACTGTTTTTT. This chain uses TRBV7-9 with TRBJ1-4; TRBD1 matches 7 bases. Losses at the gene ends were 3 bases for V and 0 bases for J; bases not matched to a gene: 4. The CDR3 is 16 residues long. The germline CDR1 and CDR2 sequences are SEHNR and FQNEAQ (reference sequence).

The chain couples TRBV30 to TRBJ1-5, with D unresolved. The CDR3 is made up of 15 amino acids. Trimming pared 4 bases from V and 0 bases from J, leaving 13 bases between. Germline V lookup: CDR1 GTSNPN, CDR2 SVGIG (reference sequence). The CDR3 loop reads CAWTGGGISNQPQHF. CDR3 nucleotides: TGTGCCTGGACTGGAGGCGGGATTAGCAATCAGCCCCAGCATTTT. Supplemented by reference TRBV30 and TRBJ1-5, the full variable domain reads SQTIHQWPATLVQPVGSPLSLECTVEGTSNPNLYWYRQAAGRGLQLLFYSVGIGQISSEVPQNLSASRPQDRQFILSSKKLLLSDSGFYLCAWTGGGISNQPQHFGDGTRLSIL.

This chain joins TRBV19 and TRBJ2-7, with 12 bases fitting TRBD1. Germline V gives CDR1 LNHDA, CDR2 SQIVND (reference sequence). V lost 4 bases to trimming and J lost 7 bases; unmatched junction nucleotides: 5. CDR3 length equals 14 residues. CDR3 coding DNA: TGTGCCAGTAGTAGAGGGACAGGGGGCGATGAGCAGTACTTC. It specifies CASSRGTGGDEQYF. The full variable domain, completed using reference TRBV19 and TRBJ2-7, is DGGITQSPKYLFRKEGQNVTLSCEQNLNHDAMYWYRQDPGQGLRLIYYSQIVNDFQKGDIAEGYSVSREKKESFPLTVTSAQKNPTAFYLCASSRGTGGDEQYFGPGTRLTVT.

The V call is TRBV4-3, the J call TRBJ2-1, with TRBD2 matching over 11 bases. This CDR3 is 15 amino acids long. Germline trimming cut 6 bases from V and 3 bases from J; bases unmatched to any gene: 4. The germline V gene encodes CDR1 LGHNA and CDR2 YSLEER. CDR3 amino acids: CASSHGLAGYNEQFF. CDR3 coding DNA: TGCGCCAGCAGTCATGGACTAGCGGGCTACAATGAGCAGTTCTTC.

The genes are TRBV10-3 and TRBJ1-2; 9 nucleotides match TRBD1. The CDR3 is made up of 13 amino acids. J lost 6 bases, V lost 4 bases, and 3 bases had no gene match. CDR1 and CDR2 from the germline V gene are ENHRY and SYGVKD. The CDR3 DNA follows: TGTGCCATCAGTGCAGGGACAGGGAATGGCTACACCTTC. It encodes CAISAGTGNGYTF.

The chain has TRBV5-1 and TRBJ2-7; the match to TRBD2 covers 14 bases. CDR3 length: 17 amino acids. The germline V gene encodes CDR1 SGHRS and CDR2 YFSETQ. V shed 3 bases, J shed 3 bases, and the junction held 8 bases outside the gene matches. CDR3 loop: CASSSGLAGDLRYEQYF. The CDR3 DNA follows: TGCGCCAGCAGCTCGGGACTAGCGGGAGACCTTCGCTACGAGCAGTACTTC.

The chain links TRBV5-5 to TRBJ2-1; perhaps TRBD2 as D (6 bases). V gave up 0 bases and J gave up 1 base, with 8 bases separating them. The CDR3 extends over 15 amino acids. The germline V gene has CDR1 SGHKS and CDR2 YYEKEE (reference sequence). The CDR3 sequence: CASSLASVSYNEQFF. The CDR3, as DNA: TGTGCCAGCAGCTTGGCTAGCGTATCCTACAATGAGCAGTTCTTC. Drawing the rest from reference TRBV5-5 and TRBJ2-1, the complete variable domain is DAGVTQSPTHLIKTRGQQVTLRCSPISGHKSVSWYQQVLGQGPQFIFQYYEKEERGRGNFPDRFSARQFPNYSSELNVNALLLGDSALYLCASSLASVSYNEQFFGPGTRLTVL.

The V gene is TRBV4-1, the J gene TRBJ2-1; the match to TRBD2 covers 8 bases. Germline V CDR1 and CDR2: MGHRA, YSYEKL. The CDR3 covers 17 residues. J gave up 4 bases and V 1 base, and 9 bases lay outside the gene matches. The CDR3 here is CASSQGPGGRLYNEQFF. For the CDR3, the DNA is TGCGCCAGCAGCCAAGGACCCGGCGGGAGGTTGTACAATGAGCAGTTCTTC.

V is TRBV30 and J is TRBJ1-1; 8 bases are a match to TRBD1. The CDR3 extends over 16 amino acids. In germline, CDR1 is GTSNPN, CDR2 SVGIG (reference sequence). V lost 0 bases to trimming and J lost 5 bases; unmatched junction nucleotides: 11. The CDR3 DNA sequence: TGTGCCTGGAGTGTAGTGGACAGGGTTTCGGGGACTGAAGCTTTCTTT. This codes for CAWSVVDRVSGTEAFF. Drawing the rest from reference TRBV30 and TRBJ1-1, the complete variable domain is SQTIHQWPATLVQPVGSPLSLECTVEGTSNPNLYWYRQAAGRGLQLLFYSVGIGQISSEVPQNLSASRPQDRQFILSSKKLLLSDSGFYLCAWSVVDRVSGTEAFFGQGTRLTVV.

The V gene is TRBV6-5, the J gene TRBJ1-2; 9 bases match TRBD1. The V gene end was trimmed by 5 bases and the J gene end by 4 bases; junction bases not matched to a gene: 8. Per germline, CDR1 MNHEY and CDR2 SVGAGI. The CDR3 totals 15 residues. In DNA form, the CDR3 reads TGTGCCAGCAGTATATCGACAGGGGGAGGCTATGGCTACACCTTC. Residues: CASSISTGGGYGYTF.